The next 32 T cell receptor beta chains were all read from a single sample in a study of identical twins. TCRdb passed the 5' RACE reads through MiXCR, listing each CDR3 protein once. The sample shows 1.5 million to 2 million distinct CDR3 sequences, less than 40% of them seen only once. Source material: cord blood. Receptors originate from a newborn girl in good health.

This clonotype was detected only a few times. V usage is TRBV7-7 and J usage is TRBJ1-4; a weak D match, TRBD1 (6 bases). The CDR3 spans 17 residues. Germline assignment: CDR1 SSHAT and CDR2 FNYEAQ (reference sequence). Trimming cost V 5 bases and J 8 bases, with 24 bases left between them. The CDR3 is CASSPGQTRGGGEKLFF. DNA of the CDR3: TGTGCCAGCAGCCCCGGACAGACCCGCGGAGGAGGCGAAAAACTGTTTTTT. The entire variable domain, with the rest obtained from reference TRBV7-7 and TRBJ1-4, is as follows: GAGVSQSPRYKVTKRGQDVTLRCDPISSHATLYWYQQALGQGPEFLTYFNYEAQPDKSGLPSDRFSAERPEGSISTLTIQRTEQRDSAMYRCASSPGQTRGGGEKLFFGSGTQLSVL.

This clonotype showed up just a few times. J is TRBJ2-3 and V is TRBV28; 10 nucleotides match TRBD2. CDR1 and CDR2 from the germline V gene are MDHEN and SYDVKM. The CDR3 length is 15 residues. Unmatched junction bases numbered 8, after V lost 5 bases and J lost 6 bases. CDR3 sequence reads: CASSDSSGRVDTQYF. In DNA form, the CDR3 reads TGTGCCAGCAGTGATTCCAGCGGGAGGGTGGATACGCAGTATTTT. Complete variable domain (other parts from reference TRBV28 and TRBJ2-3): DVKVTQSSRYLVKRTGEKVFLECVQDMDHENMFWYRQDPGLGLRLIYFSYDVKMKEKGDIPEGYSVSREKKERFSLILESASTNQTSMYLCASSDSSGRVDTQYFGPGTRLTVL.

This rearrangement joins TRBV4-2 to TRBJ2-3; the D gene could be TRBD1 or TRBD2 (5 bases each). Germline values: CDR1 LGHNA, CDR2 YNFKEQ. This CDR3 comprises 17 residues. The V and J ends lost 3 bases and 6 bases respectively, with 22 bases between them. In DNA form, the CDR3 reads TGTGCCAGCAGCCATTGCCCGGGACCGCCGCGAGAGGATACGCAGTATTTT. Amino acid sequence: CASSHCPGPPREDTQYF.

This clonotype came up a few times. The chain employs TRBV14 and TRBJ2-5; D remains unclear. CDR1 and CDR2 from the germline V gene are SGHDN and FVKESK. Trimming shortened V by 3 bases and J by 6 bases, and 8 bases separated the two germline ends. The CDR3 runs 12 residues. CDR3 amino acids: CASSHSWKTQYF. The CDR3 region has the DNA TGTGCCAGCAGCCACAGTTGGAAGACCCAGTACTTC.

The rearrangement links TRBV25-1 to TRBJ2-4; 8 bases are shared with TRBD1. J gave up 13 bases and V 1 base, and 15 bases lay outside the gene matches. Germline loops: CDR1 MGHDK, CDR2 SYGVNS. The CDR3 sequence is 16 residues long. CDR3 loop: CASSELGQAFNNEQYF. CDR3 nucleotide sequence: TGTGCCAGCAGTGAATTGGGACAGGCCTTTAACAATGAGCAGTACTTC.

This clonotype has more than one count but fewer than ten. CDR3 sequence: CASSLGEPNTGELFF. The CDR3, as DNA: TGTGCCAGCAGTTTGGGGGAGCCGAACACCGGGGAGCTGTTTTTT. The gene calls are TRBV28 and TRBJ2-2; D is possibly TRBD1 or TRBD2 (5 bases each). Germline V lookup: CDR1 MDHEN, CDR2 SYDVKM. This CDR3 comprises 15 residues. V shed 3 bases and J shed 0 bases, with 8 bases lying between them. The full variable domain, rest sourced from reference TRBV28 and TRBJ2-2, is DVKVTQSSRYLVKRTGEKVFLECVQDMDHENMFWYRQDPGLGLRLIYFSYDVKMKEKGDIPEGYSVSREKKERFSLILESASTNQTSMYLCASSLGEPNTGELFFGEGSRLTVL.

The chain carries TRBV13 and TRBJ2-7; 11 nucleotides align to TRBD2. This CDR3 is built from 15 residues. The ends lost 5 bases at V and 5 bases at J; junction bases unmatched: 8. The V gene's germline CDR1 is PRHDT and CDR2 FYEKMQ (reference sequence). This CDR3 is CASSTPGLAVDEQYF. In DNA, the CDR3 is TGTGCCAGCAGCACTCCGGGACTAGCGGTCGACGAGCAGTACTTC.

This clonotype was found a few times. J is TRBJ2-1 and V is TRBV25-1; D may be TRBD1 (6 bases). Germline V gene sequence: CDR1 MGHDK, CDR2 SYGVNS. Trimming shortened V by 0 bases and J by 4 bases, and 16 bases separated the two germline ends. The CDR3 runs 17 residues. In nucleotides, the CDR3 is TGTGCCAGCAGTGAATATATCGTGCCCAGGGGATACAATGAGCAGTTCTTC. This encodes CASSEYIVPRGYNEQFF.

Only a few counts were recorded for this clonotype. V is TRBV3-1 and J is TRBJ2-3; maybe TRBD2 (5 bases). The CDR3 extends over 14 amino acids. The ends were cut back, 6 bases at V and 2 bases at J, with 12 bases in the middle. The germline V gene has CDR1 LGHDT and CDR2 YNNKEL (reference sequence). CDR3 bases: TGTGCCAGCAGAGGAGGCTTCTCCACAGATACGCAGTATTTT. This sequence encodes CASRGGFSTDTQYF.

The chain combines TRBV6-2 or TRBV6-3 with TRBJ1-5; D is uncertain. The germline gives CDR1 MNHEY, CDR2 SVGEGT. Trimming took off 2 bases at V and 9 bases at J, with 14 bases between the two ends. The CDR3 is made up of 14 amino acids. CDR3 DNA: TGTGCCAGCAGTTACGGTGGGTCCCCGGGGCCCCAGCATTTT. It specifies CASSYGGSPGPQHF.

The genes are TRBV7-6 and TRBJ2-7; D not resolved. CDR3 length equals 14 residues. The germline V gene encodes CDR1 SGHVS and CDR2 FNYEAQ. V was pared by 4 bases and J by 0 bases, with 10 bases between. CDR3 DNA: TGTGCCAGCAGCTCCATTGGGCACTCCTACGAGCAGTACTTC. Protein product: CASSSIGHSYEQYF.

The chain recombines TRBV20-1 with TRBJ2-7; maybe TRBD2 (5 bases). V dropped 6 bases and J dropped 0 bases, with 12 bases sitting between them. Germline CDR1 DFQATT, CDR2 SNEGSKA (reference sequence). This CDR3 has 13 amino acids. In DNA, the CDR3 is TGCAGTGCCGCAGCCAGCGGCTCCTACGAGCAGTACTTC. Protein product: CSAAASGSYEQYF.

This clonotype was counted between two and nine times. The V and J genes are TRBV13 and TRBJ2-3, with 12 bases fitting TRBD1. The CDR3 sequence is 17 residues long. Germline CDR1 PRHDT, CDR2 FYEKMQ (reference sequence). V was pared by 4 bases and J by 4 bases, with 9 bases of the junction left unmatched. CDR3 sequence reads: CASSSPRDRGHPDTQYF. The CDR3 coding sequence is TGTGCCAGCAGCTCCCCCCGGGACAGGGGGCATCCAGATACGCAGTATTTT.

Only a few counts were recorded for this clonotype. The rearrangement links TRBV7-9 to TRBJ1-1; unclear D gene. V dropped 5 bases and J dropped 3 bases, with 22 bases sitting between them. The germline gives CDR1 SEHNR, CDR2 FQNEAQ (reference sequence). CDR3 length: 17 amino acids. In nucleotides, the CDR3 is TGTGCCAGCAGCGTCGGAGCCGGGTCCAGAAAGGACACTGAAGCTTTCTTT. Translated: CASSVGAGSRKDTEAFF.

This clonotype was found a few times. The chain is built from TRBV28 and TRBJ2-2; 11 bases are shared with TRBD2. Per the germline V gene, CDR1 is MDHEN and CDR2 is SYDVKM. The CDR3 has 17 amino acids. J gave up 4 bases and V 6 bases, and 10 bases lay outside the gene matches. Here the CDR3 reads CASRDTSGRGVTGELFF. The CDR3 region has the DNA TGTGCCAGCAGAGATACTAGCGGGAGAGGGGTCACCGGGGAGCTGTTTTTT.

Regarding this clonotype: A much larger clone is a single base away; this may be a read error. The CDR3 is CSVESAGGNEQYF. The DNA of the CDR3 is TGCAGCGTTGAGTCGGCAGGGGGCAATGAGCAGTACTTC. The chain employs TRBV29-1 and TRBJ2-7, with TRBD1 matching over 8 bases. CDR1 and CDR2 (germline): SQVTM, ANQGSEA. The CDR3 consists of 13 residues. The junction had 8 bases not matched to a gene; V was cut back by 3 bases and J by 7 bases.

This clonotype was found a few times. V is TRBV6-1 and J is TRBJ2-1, with 9 bases identical to TRBD1. V lost 7 bases to trimming and J lost 0 bases; unmatched junction nucleotides: 19. Germline V CDR1 and CDR2: MNHNS, SASEGT. This CDR3 region has 20 residues. This CDR3 reads CASNDPGTGIGPGSYNEQFF. The CDR3 DNA follows: TGTGCCAGCAACGACCCCGGGACAGGGATAGGCCCTGGCTCCTACAATGAGCAGTTCTTC.

This clonotype was recorded at least ten times. V is TRBV7-2 and J is TRBJ2-1; TRBD2 matches at 11 bases. The ends lost 0 bases at V and 2 bases at J; junction bases unmatched: 0. The CDR3 loop spans 16 amino acids. Germline V gene lookup returns CDR1 SGHTA and CDR2 FQGNSA. CDR3 sequence reads: CASSLASGRAYNEQFF. The CDR3, as DNA: TGTGCCAGCAGCTTAGCTAGCGGGAGGGCCTACAATGAGCAGTTCTTC.

This clonotype was counted a few times. The J gene is TRBJ2-3, the V gene TRBV20-1; D is possibly TRBD1 or TRBD2 (5 bases each). The CDR3 totals 14 residues. The germline CDR1 and CDR2 sequences are DFQATT and SNEGSKA (reference sequence). The chain's CDR3 is CSGGRGPSTDTQYF. As DNA, the CDR3 is TGCAGCGGCGGTAGGGGACCTAGCACAGATACGCAGTATTTT.

V usage is TRBV29-1 and J usage is TRBJ1-1; tentative D call: TRBD1 (6 bases). V was trimmed by 7 bases and J by 1 base, leaving 10 bases between them. Germline loops: CDR1 SQVTM, CDR2 ANQGSEA. This CDR3 contains 12 residues. CDR3: CSGGHQNTEAFF. CDR3 in DNA: TGCAGCGGGGGACACCAGAACACTGAAGCTTTCTTT.

This clonotype was counted a few times. V gene TRBV7-2 combines with J gene TRBJ2-3; D is possibly TRBD1 or TRBD2 (5 bases each). Trimming took off 3 bases at V and 12 bases at J, with 25 bases between the two ends. Germline CDR1 and CDR2: SGHTA and FQGNSA. There are 16 residues in the CDR3. This CDR3 reads CASSFWGTFGQETQYF. CDR3 DNA sequence: TGTGCCAGCAGCTTTTGGGGGACCTTCGGCCAAGAGACCCAGTATTTT.

The chain recombines TRBV7-8 with TRBJ2-7, with 8 bases that match TRBD2. Germline CDR1 and CDR2: SGHVS and FQNEAQ. After removal of 2 bases from V and 7 bases from J, the junction contained 10 bases not matched to a gene. The CDR3 is 15 residues long. Here the CDR3 reads CASSLILREDNEQYF. CDR3 nucleotide sequence: TGTGCCAGCAGCTTAATTTTGCGGGAGGATAATGAGCAGTACTTC.

This clonotype has more than one count but fewer than ten. The V and J genes are TRBV19 and TRBJ2-5, with 11 bases matching TRBD1. The J call could be wrong; TRBJ2-7 is a better fit for the DNA end. The CDR3 length is 15 residues. Germline CDR1 and CDR2: LNHDA and SQIVND (reference sequence). The CDR3 DNA reads as TGTGCCAGTAGTCACTCGGACAGGGGGCGACACGAGCAGTACTTC. Translated: CASSHSDRGRHEQYF.

V and J are TRBV6-6 and TRBJ1-5; D unclear. CDR1 MNHNY and CDR2 SVGAGI come from the germline V gene (reference sequence). This CDR3 has 13 amino acids. Trimming left V 6 bases short and J 5 bases short, with 11 bases between. CDR3 DNA sequence: TGTGCCAGCAGCCCCGACCTCGATCAGCCCCAGCATTTT. Translating gives CASSPDLDQPQHF.

The rearrangement links TRBV3-1 to TRBJ1-6; 7 bases are shared with TRBD1. This CDR3 contains 16 residues. Germline-derived CDR1 and CDR2 are LGHDT and YNNKEL (reference sequence). Trimming took 0 bases from V and 3 from J; bases not matched to a gene: 2. CDR3 in amino acids: CASSQEGQRYNSPLHF. CDR3 sequence (DNA): TGTGCCAGCAGCCAAGAGGGACAGCGCTATAATTCACCCCTCCACTTT. Combining the CDR3 with reference TRBV3-1 and TRBJ1-6 gives the whole variable domain DTAVSQTPKYLVTQMGNDKSIKCEQNLGHDTMYWYKQDSKKFLKIMFSYNNKELIINETVPNRFSPKSPDKAHLNLHINSLELGDSAVYFCASSQEGQRYNSPLHFGNGTRLTVT.

The V and J genes are TRBV12-3 or TRBV12-4 and TRBJ2-3; D unclear. The CDR3 runs 15 residues. Trimming stripped 7 bases from V and 0 bases from J, with 14 bases between. CDR3 in DNA: TGTGCCAGCATAAAAGGTTTATCTAGCACAGATACGCAGTATTTT. The encoded protein is CASIKGLSSTDTQYF.

This clonotype was seen a handful of times. This rearrangement joins TRBV21-1 to TRBJ2-3; TRBD2, the table's D call, lacks a check against the DNA. TRBV21-1 is given as a pseudogene. The CDR3 runs 17 residues. The CDR3 DNA sequence: TGTGCCAGCAGCAAAGTGGATAGAGAGGGCCCCACAGATACGCAGTATTTT. It translates to CASSKVDREGPTDTQYF.

This chain links TRBV6-6 with TRBJ1-1; D is undetermined. This CDR3 has 14 residues. Germline V gene lookup returns CDR1 MNHNY and CDR2 SVGAGI (reference sequence). V was shortened by 7 bases and J by 5 bases, with 17 bases between the two germline ends. CDR3: CASNIRVRVTEAFF. The CDR3 DNA is TGTGCCAGCAACATCCGGGTAAGGGTTACTGAAGCTTTCTTT.

This sequence joins TRBV6-6 and TRBJ2-7; 7 nucleotides agree with TRBD1. Germline CDR1 is MNHNY and CDR2 is SVGAGI (reference sequence). V shed 7 bases and J 0 bases; nucleotides not matched to a gene: 6. CDR3 length equals 14 residues. CDR3 sequence: CASTMDRTSYEQYF. The CDR3, as DNA: TGTGCCAGCACCATGGACAGGACCTCCTACGAGCAGTACTTC.

V and J are TRBV7-2 and TRBJ2-3; tentatively, D is TRBD1 (5 bases). Germline CDR1 is SGHTA and CDR2 is FQGNSA. The CDR3 length is 13 residues. Trimming left V 0 bases short and J 6 bases short, with 7 bases between. CDR3 coding DNA: TGTGCCAGCAGCTTAGCAAAGGGGGATACGCAGTATTTT. Translation: CASSLAKGDTQYF.

This clonotype appeared a few times. The rearrangement uses TRBV7-2 and TRBJ1-2; D is perhaps TRBD1 (5 bases). This CDR3 contains 12 residues. V lost 4 bases and J lost 4, with 7 bases in between. The germline CDR1 and CDR2 sequences are SGHTA and FQGNSA. The CDR3 DNA reads as TGTGCCAGCAGCTGGGACGCCTATGGCTACACCTTC. The encoded protein is CASSWDAYGYTF.

This clonotype has a handful of counts. The chain carries TRBV27 and TRBJ2-2; 15 nucleotides agree with TRBD2. The V gene end was trimmed by 0 bases and the J gene end by 5 bases; junction bases not matched to a gene: 4. Germline V lookup: CDR1 MNHEY, CDR2 SMNVEV (reference sequence). This CDR3 contains 18 residues. CDR3 residues: CASSLSTGLAGGTGELFF. The CDR3 DNA sequence: TGTGCCAGCAGTTTATCGACCGGACTAGCGGGAGGGACCGGGGAGCTGTTTTTT.